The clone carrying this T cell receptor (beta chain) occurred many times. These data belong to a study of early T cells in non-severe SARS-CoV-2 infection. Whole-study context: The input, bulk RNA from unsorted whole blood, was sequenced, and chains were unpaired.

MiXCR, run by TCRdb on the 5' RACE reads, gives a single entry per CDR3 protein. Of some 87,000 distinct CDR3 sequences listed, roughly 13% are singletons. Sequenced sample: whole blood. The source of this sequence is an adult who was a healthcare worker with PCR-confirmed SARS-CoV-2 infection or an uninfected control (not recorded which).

The CDR3 region is CASSSGVDNSPLHF. In DNA, the CDR3 is TGTGCCAGCAGCTCCGGGGTAGATAATTCACCCCTCCACTTT. The V gene is TRBV7-3, the J gene TRBJ1-6; no definite D call. CDR3 size: 14 residues. CDR1 is SGHTA, CDR2 FQGTGA, per germline. The V and J ends lost 4 bases and 5 bases respectively, with 9 bases between them.